Listed here are 25 T cell receptor beta chains from one sample, sequenced in a study of regulatory T cells in long-lasting Graves disease. Arm-PCR of CDR3 regions and iRepertoire HTBI primers were the basis on which TCR beta libraries were built. Each CDR3 protein gets one entry after TCRdb re-called the multiplex PCR reads with MiXCR. The sample consists of 400,000 to 500,000 distinct CDR3 sequences, under 25% of them appearing once. Stated time point: persistent/refractory GD, antithyroid drugs over 5 years with positive TRAb. PBMC RNA was the source of the TCR library. Specimen: peripheral blood mononuclear cells (PBMCs), collected when the disease was refractory, from a patient treated with antithyroid drugs. These receptor sequences come from a female donor with Graves disease.

The chain uses TRBV6-1 and TRBJ1-1; TRBD1 matches at 10 bases. V was pared by 7 bases and J by 3 bases, with 8 bases of the junction left unmatched. The germline CDR1 and CDR2 sequences are MNHNS and SASEGT. The CDR3 is made up of 15 amino acids. CDR3 coding DNA: TGTGCCAGCAAGCGGGACAGGGGTGGGCACACTGAAGCTTTCTTT. Translated: CASKRDRGGHTEAFF.

This clonotype was seen ten or more times. The V call is TRBV28, the J call TRBJ1-2; D is ambiguous. Germline CDR1 is MDHEN and CDR2 is SYDVKM. V was pared by 4 bases and J by 7 bases, with 10 bases between. The CDR3 is 12 amino acids. In DNA, the CDR3 is TGTGCCAGCAGTTCGGGGTACGGTGGCTACACCTTC. Translated, it gives CASSSGYGGYTF.

This clonotype occurred many times. This chain joins TRBV7-3 and TRBJ2-5; D unclear. Trimming took off 5 bases at V and 2 bases at J, with 9 bases between the two ends. The CDR3 has 13 amino acids. CDR1 and CDR2 (germline): SGHTA, FQGTGA. The CDR3 nucleotides read TGTGCCAGCAGCCGGATGGAGCAAGAGACCCAGTACTTC. Translated: CASSRMEQETQYF.

V gene TRBV5-1 combines with J gene TRBJ1-4, with 8 bases matching TRBD1. This CDR3 region has 17 residues. Germline V lookup: CDR1 SGHRS, CDR2 YFSETQ. V trimming: 0 bases; J trimming: 8 bases; junction bases outside the gene matches: 12. The CDR3 DNA is TGCGCCAGCAGCTTGGCCGGGGGGGCAGGGGGCAGAGAAAAACTGTTTTTT. This translates into CASSLAGGAGGREKLFF.

This clonotype was detected ten times or more. V usage is TRBV28 and J usage is TRBJ1-6; D is unclear. The germline V gene has CDR1 MDHEN and CDR2 SYDVKM. The CDR3 sequence is 15 residues long. V was shortened by 3 bases and J by 5 bases, with 11 bases between the two germline ends. CDR3 amino acids: CASSFFSLDNSPLHF. CDR3 nucleotides: TGTGCCAGCAGTTTTTTTAGTTTGGATAATTCACCCCTCCACTTT.

This clonotype was seen ten or more times. The genes are TRBV6-2 or TRBV6-3 and TRBJ2-7, with D unclear. Germline values: CDR1 MNHEY, CDR2 SVGEGT. Trimming removed 7 bases from V and 5 bases from J, with 9 bases in between. The CDR3 runs to 11 residues. For the CDR3, the DNA is TGTGCCAGCAAAAACAGCGACGAGCAGTACTTC. It yields the protein CASKNSDEQYF.

V is TRBV6-1 and J is TRBJ1-5, with D tentatively TRBD1 (5 bases). This CDR3 is 13 amino acids long. Looked up from germline, CDR1 is MNHNS and CDR2 is SASEGT. Trimming shortened V by 6 bases and J by 6 bases, and 12 bases separated the two germline ends. The CDR3 loop reads CASRGGDRQPQHF. CDR3 sequence (DNA): TGTGCCAGCAGAGGAGGGGACCGTCAGCCCCAGCATTTT.

Turning to this clonotype: A far larger clone is one base from this, pointing to a likely read error. This sequence joins TRBV11-2 and TRBJ1-1; D gene ambiguous. Trimming removed 7 bases at V and 1 base at J, with 10 bases between. CDR3 length equals 13 residues. The germline V gene has CDR1 SGHAT and CDR2 FQNNGV. The chain's CDR3 is CASNFEGNTEAFF. The DNA for the CDR3 is TGTGCCAGCAACTTTGAGGGGAACACTGAAGCTTTCTTT.

This chain links TRBV4-1 with TRBJ2-1, with 7 bases aligning to TRBD2. This CDR3 contains 15 residues. Germline loops: CDR1 MGHRA, CDR2 YSYEKL. V lost 2 bases to trimming and J lost 8 bases; unmatched junction nucleotides: 9. CDR3 nucleotide sequence: TGCGCCAGCAGCCAAATACGGGACTATCCGGATGAGCAGTTCTTC. Translated: CASSQIRDYPDEQFF.

In this sample, this clonotype turned up a few times. The V call is TRBV7-9, the J call TRBJ2-7; TRBD2 agrees at 13 bases. This CDR3 comprises 14 residues. Per germline, CDR1 SEHNR and CDR2 FQNEAQ (reference sequence). V was pared by 3 bases and J by 7 bases, with 3 bases of the junction left unmatched. The CDR3 here is CASSFTSGGGEQYF. The CDR3 coding sequence is TGTGCCAGCAGCTTTACTAGCGGGGGGGGTGAGCAGTACTTC.

The CDR3 DNA follows: TGCAGTGTTCCTTTGGCGGGGCTTGGTACAGATACGCAGTATTTT. Amino acid sequence: CSVPLAGLGTDTQYF. The chain joins TRBV20-1 to TRBJ2-3; tentative D call: TRBD2 (6 bases). Germline V CDR1 and CDR2: DFQATT, SNEGSKA (reference sequence). V lost 7 bases to trimming and J lost 3 bases, with 20 bases between them. The CDR3 is 15 residues long.

This clonotype was recorded at least ten times. The chain couples TRBV2 to TRBJ1-1, with D perhaps matching TRBD1 (6 bases). The CDR3 has 13 amino acids. The germline V gene has CDR1 SNHLY and CDR2 FYNNEI. The V end lost 3 bases, the J end lost 6 bases, and 11 bases lay between the germline ends. The CDR3 region has the DNA TGTGCCAGCAGTGACCAGGGGTTTCCTGAAGCTTTCTTT. Translated: CASSDQGFPEAFF.

CDR3 in amino acids: CASSPRGEGLTTEAFF. DNA of the CDR3: TGTGCCAGCAGCCCCCGGGGGGAGGGTTTAACCACTGAAGCTTTCTTT. V is TRBV7-8 and J is TRBJ1-1; TRBD1 is a possible D gene (5 bases). This CDR3 is 16 amino acids long. V was pared by 5 bases and J by 4 bases, with 20 bases between. Germline V gives CDR1 SGHVS, CDR2 FQNEAQ.

This clonotype was seen repeatedly, ten times or more. The V call is TRBV28, the J call TRBJ2-4; 11 nucleotides match TRBD2. This CDR3 region has 20 residues. V shed 4 bases, J shed 3 bases, and the junction held 17 bases outside the gene matches. Germline CDR1 MDHEN, CDR2 SYDVKM. The CDR3 DNA sequence: TGTGCCAGCAGTTCCTCCTTAATGTGGGGACTAGCGGTCGACAAAAACATTCAGTACTTC. Translated, it gives CASSSSLMWGLAVDKNIQYF.

This clonotype was seen ten or more times. The V call is TRBV2, the J call TRBJ1-4; D is uncertain. CDR3 size: 15 residues. Germline lookup yields CDR1 SNHLY and CDR2 FYNNEI. The V end lost 2 bases, the J end lost 0 bases, and 7 bases lay between the germline ends. CDR3 in amino acids: CASSEWLTTNEKLFF. CDR3 bases: TGTGCCAGCAGTGAATGGTTGACAACTAATGAAAAACTGTTTTTT.

Turning to this clonotype: Given a much more abundant clone one base away, this may be a read error. This chain connects TRBV12-3 or TRBV12-4 to TRBJ2-5; TRBD2 aligns across 10 bases. The CDR3 sequence is 16 residues long. V gave up 6 bases and J gave up 5 bases; unmatched junction bases: 12. The CDR3 sequence is CASSRPPAGGMETQYF. The CDR3 DNA is TGTGCCAGCAGCCGCCCCCCAGCGGGGGGGATGGAGACCCAGTACTTC.

This clonotype has only a few counts. J is TRBJ1-1 and V is TRBV19; D is undetermined. V lost 5 bases and J 0 bases, leaving 10 bases between the germline ends. Germline V gene lookup returns CDR1 LNHDA and CDR2 SQIVND (reference sequence). The CDR3 totals 14 residues. CDR3 residues: CASSWTFMNTEAFF. CDR3 in DNA: TGTGCCAGTAGTTGGACCTTTATGAACACTGAAGCTTTCTTT.

This clonotype has ten or more counts. The V gene is TRBV20-1, the J gene TRBJ1-5; 7 nucleotides agree with TRBD1. The CDR3 totals 17 residues. In germline, CDR1 is DFQATT, CDR2 SNEGSKA (reference sequence). The V segment lost 2 bases and the J segment 0 bases; nucleotides outside the gene matches: 10. The chain's CDR3 is CSARSQGQAHSNQPQHF. As DNA, the CDR3 is TGCAGTGCTAGATCTCAAGGACAGGCTCATAGCAATCAGCCCCAGCATTTT.

For this clonotype: Possible read error: a much larger clone is one base away. The V call is TRBV6-2 or TRBV6-3, the J call TRBJ1-1; no reliable D call. Germline values: CDR1 MNHEY, CDR2 SVGEGT. The CDR3 contains 14 residues. Trimming stripped 6 bases from V and 6 bases from J, with 17 bases between. The CDR3 DNA follows: TGTGCCAGCAGAGAAGGCCTCCTGGGAGCTGAAGCTTTCTTT. Residues: CASREGLLGAEAFF.

The V call is TRBV4-2, the J call TRBJ2-5; 10 bases match TRBD2. In germline, CDR1 is LGHNA, CDR2 YNFKEQ. The length of the CDR3 is 17 residues. V lost 4 bases, J lost 1 base, and 9 bases stayed unmatched. CDR3 coding DNA: TGTGCCAGCAGCCCCTATGTACTAGCGGGGACCCAAGAGACCCAGTACTTC. This encodes CASSPYVLAGTQETQYF.

The gene calls are TRBV20-1 and TRBJ2-7, with 9 positions matching TRBD2. The CDR3 has 15 residues. The V gene end was trimmed by 0 bases and the J gene end by 7 bases; junction bases not matched to a gene: 10. Germline lookup yields CDR1 DFQATT and CDR2 SNEGSKA (reference sequence). Written as DNA, the CDR3 is TGCAGTGCTAGAGATAGGACTAGCGATAGAATAGAGCAGTACTTC. It yields the protein CSARDRTSDRIEQYF.

This clonotype appeared many times. The chain carries TRBV2 and TRBJ2-4; D is unclear. CDR1 and CDR2 from the germline V gene are SNHLY and FYNNEI. With 7 bases removed from V and 2 bases from J, the gap between germline ends came to 24 bases. CDR3 length equals 18 residues. The CDR3 region is CASTQLRVTDTSKNIQYF. DNA for the CDR3: TGTGCCAGCACCCAACTTCGGGTTACAGATACCTCCAAAAACATTCAGTACTTC. The full variable domain, rest sourced from reference TRBV2 and TRBJ2-4, is EPEVTQTPSHQVTQMGQEVILRCVPISNHLYFYWYRQILGQKVEFLVSFYNNEISEKSEIFDDQFSVERPDGSNFTLKIRSTKLEDSAMYFCASTQLRVTDTSKNIQYFGAGTRLSVL.

The rearrangement links TRBV12-3 or TRBV12-4 to TRBJ2-5, with 9 bases matching TRBD1. The CDR3 runs to 13 residues. The ends lost 6 bases at V and 7 bases at J; junction bases unmatched: 6. The CDR3 coding sequence is TGTGCCAGCAGCTCAACAGGGGGCCGGACCCAGTACTTC. Protein: CASSSTGGRTQYF.

In this sample, this clonotype turned up many times. The rearrangement links TRBV28 to TRBJ2-2; TRBD2 is a possible D gene (7 bases). This CDR3 contains 15 residues. With 7 bases removed from V and 4 bases from J, the gap between germline ends came to 16 bases. CDR1 is MDHEN and CDR2 is SYDVKM in the germline V gene. CDR3 region: CASISPRGATGELFF. DNA for the CDR3: TGTGCCAGCATCAGCCCCCGGGGGGCCACCGGGGAGCTGTTTTTT.

This clonotype was found many times. This sequence joins TRBV20-1 and TRBJ2-7; D not certain. The V end was cut by 5 bases, the J end by 1 base, with 6 bases between. The CDR3 contains 11 residues. The V gene's germline CDR1 is DFQATT and CDR2 SNEGSKA (reference sequence). CDR3 bases: TGCAGTGCTCTAAATTCCTACGAGCAGTACTTC. This codes for CSALNSYEQYF.